Below, 21 T cell receptor beta chains from the same sample are listed, as sequenced in a study of T cells in Graves' hyperthyroidism and ophthalmopathy. It was RNA transcripts that yielded the amplified TCR beta CDR3 regions. A first-round RT-PCR of the TCR CDR3 used the HTBI primer set. TCRdb redid the calling of the multiplex PCR reads with MiXCR, one entry per CDR3 protein. The sample shows about 400,000 distinct CDR3 sequences, more than 13% of them seen only once. Sequencing was carried out using blood. All receptors derive from a woman aged 25-40 years with Graves' hyperthyroidism.

The sample holds many counts of this clonotype. V is TRBV7-9 and J is TRBJ2-7; the match to TRBD2 covers 8 bases. The CDR3 is made up of 15 amino acids. J lost 0 bases, V lost 1 base, and 2 bases had no gene match. CDR1 is SEHNR, CDR2 FQNEAQ, per germline (reference sequence). The CDR3 DNA reads as TGTGCCAGCAGCTTAGGGCGGGGGGCCTCCTACGAGCAGTACTTC. This codes for CASSLGRGASYEQYF.

This clonotype was counted only a few times. V and J are TRBV5-1 and TRBJ2-5; a weak D match, TRBD2 (6 bases). The CDR3 is made up of 14 amino acids. V was pared by 0 bases and J by 9 bases, with 15 bases between. Germline values: CDR1 SGHRS, CDR2 YFSETQ. This CDR3 reads CASSLGSPGVAQYF. CDR3 nucleotide sequence: TGCGCCAGCAGCTTGGGGAGTCCGGGGGTCGCCCAGTACTTC. Full variable domain (rest looked up from reference TRBV5-1 and TRBJ2-5): KAGVTQTPRYLIKTRGQQVTLSCSPISGHRSVSWYQQTPGQGLQFLFEYFSETQRNKGNFPGRFSGRQFSNSRSEMNVSTLELGDSALYLCASSLGSPGVAQYFGPGTRLLVL.

This clonotype has a count of ten or more. This rearrangement joins TRBV5-4 to TRBJ2-3; the D gene is possibly TRBD1 (5 bases). The CDR3 loop spans 15 amino acids. CDR1 SGHNT and CDR2 YYREEE come from the germline V gene (reference sequence). Trimming stripped 0 bases from V and 0 bases from J, with 8 bases between. The CDR3 DNA is TGTGCCAGCAGCTTGGGACAGTTTAGCACAGATACGCAGTATTTT. It specifies CASSLGQFSTDTQYF. The full variable domain, with the rest looked up from reference TRBV5-4 and TRBJ2-3, is ETGVTQSPTHLIKTRGQQVTLRCSSQSGHNTVSWYQQALGQGPQFIFQYYREEENGRGNFPPRFSGLQFPNYSSELNVNALELDDSALYLCASSLGQFSTDTQYFGPGTRLTVL.

This clonotype appeared many times. The rearrangement uses TRBV20-1 and TRBJ2-1; D is ambiguous. The CDR3 runs 12 residues. Germline assignment: CDR1 DFQATT and CDR2 SNEGSKA (reference sequence). Between the trimmed V and J ends, which lost 4 bases and 0 bases, there was a span of 4 bases. The CDR3 is CSATTSYNEQFF. CDR3 bases: TGCAGTGCTACAACCTCCTACAATGAGCAGTTCTTC.

This clonotype appeared a few times. The J gene is TRBJ2-4, the V gene TRBV4-1; possibly TRBD1 for D (6 bases). This CDR3 comprises 15 residues. V was shortened by 1 base and J by 6 bases, with 13 bases between the two germline ends. The germline CDR1 and CDR2 sequences are MGHRA and YSYEKL. Here the CDR3 reads CASSQVTGLINIQYF. The CDR3 DNA reads TGCGCCAGCAGCCAAGTGACAGGACTTATAAACATTCAGTACTTC.

CDR3 loop: CSGSGLAGDTGELFF. CDR3 in DNA: TGCAGTGGATCCGGACTAGCGGGAGACACCGGGGAGCTGTTTTTT. The J gene is TRBJ2-2, the V gene TRBV20-1, with TRBD2 matching over 13 bases. CDR1 is DFQATT and CDR2 is SNEGSKA in the germline V gene (reference sequence). The J segment lost 3 bases and the V segment lost 7 bases, leaving 5 bases of the junction unmatched. The CDR3 sequence is 15 residues long.

A few counts support this clonotype. This sequence joins TRBV15 and TRBJ1-2; no firm D call. The CDR3 covers 16 residues. CDR1 is LNHNV, CDR2 YYDKDF, per germline (reference sequence). The V and J ends lost 1 base and 5 bases respectively, with 17 bases between them. The CDR3 here is CATSRGGTAELYGYTF. The CDR3 DNA reads TGTGCCACCAGCAGAGGAGGAACAGCCGAACTTTATGGCTACACCTTC.

This clonotype was seen repeatedly, ten times or more. The chain links TRBV10-1 to TRBJ2-5, with no clear D. The CDR3 runs 13 residues. Germline V gene sequence: CDR1 WNHNN, CDR2 SYGVQD (reference sequence). V dropped 4 bases and J dropped 5 bases, with 11 bases sitting between them. CDR3: CASSALPRETQYF. CDR3 bases: TGCGCCAGCAGTGCGCTCCCCCGTGAGACCCAGTACTTC.

In this sample, this clonotype turned up many times. The chain uses TRBV11-2 and TRBJ1-1; unclear D gene. Trimming removed 6 bases from V and 2 bases from J, with 10 bases in between. The length of the CDR3 is 13 residues. Germline V CDR1 and CDR2: SGHAT, FQNNGV. DNA of the CDR3: TGTGCCAGCAGGGTTTTTAGTAACACTGAAGCTTTCTTT. Encoded protein: CASRVFSNTEAFF.

The chain employs TRBV6-1 and TRBJ1-4; TRBD1 is a possible D gene (6 bases). Germline lookup yields CDR1 MNHNS and CDR2 SASEGT. With 4 bases removed from V and 4 bases from J, the gap between germline ends came to 10 bases. The CDR3 loop spans 14 amino acids. This CDR3 is CASSGTAVNEKLFF. CDR3 DNA sequence: TGTGCCAGCAGTGGGACAGCGGTTAATGAAAAACTGTTTTTT.

The rearrangement uses TRBV18 and TRBJ1-4; 8 nucleotides match TRBD1. J was trimmed by 6 bases and V by 2 bases; bases with no gene match: 14. Germline V gives CDR1 KGHSH, CDR2 LQKENI. CDR3 size: 18 residues. CDR3 coding DNA: TGTGCCAGCTCACCAGGTGGGGATCGACAGGGGCCCTATGAAAAACTGTTTTTT. This encodes CASSPGGDRQGPYEKLFF.

This clonotype has ten or more counts. The chain recombines TRBV5-1 with TRBJ1-1; perhaps TRBD1 as D (5 bases). V gave up 1 base and J gave up 1 base, with 8 bases separating them. CDR3 size: 14 residues. Per germline, CDR1 SGHRS and CDR2 YFSETQ. CDR3 sequence (DNA): TGCGCCAGCAGCTTGCCAGGGAAGAACACTGAAGCTTTCTTT. Its protein product is CASSLPGKNTEAFF.

V and J are TRBV3-1 and TRBJ1-4; 10 bases match TRBD1. Trimming took 7 bases from V and 8 from J; bases not matched to a gene: 10. The CDR3 length is 15 residues. Per germline, CDR1 LGHDT and CDR2 YNNKEL (reference sequence). DNA for the CDR3: TGTGCCAGCACCCGTTTGGGACAGGGGCGGGAAAAACTGTTTTTT. It translates to CASTRLGQGREKLFF. The variable domain in full, completed from reference TRBV3-1 and TRBJ1-4, reads DTAVSQTPKYLVTQMGNDKSIKCEQNLGHDTMYWYKQDSKKFLKIMFSYNNKELIINETVPNRFSPKSPDKAHLNLHINSLELGDSAVYFCASTRLGQGREKLFFGSGTQLSVL.

This clonotype has ten or more counts. The chain joins TRBV7-3 to TRBJ2-3, with 13 bases identical to TRBD2. J was trimmed by 1 base and V by 0 bases; bases with no gene match: 13. CDR1 SGHTA and CDR2 FQGTGA come from the germline V gene. The CDR3 totals 21 residues. For the CDR3, the DNA is TGTGCCAGCAGCTTAACTCGACCCCTGGGACTAGCGGGACGGGGCACAGATACGCAGTATTTT. Translation gives CASSLTRPLGLAGRGTDTQYF.

The table lists this clonotype with many counts. The rearrangement links TRBV12-3 or TRBV12-4 to TRBJ1-2, with a tentative D call TRBD1 (5 bases). With 6 bases removed from V and 6 bases from J, the gap between germline ends came to 23 bases. The CDR3 runs 16 residues. In DNA, the CDR3 is TGTGCCAGCAGCCAAGGGACTGTCTTGTTCGGAGATGGCTACACCTTC. It is translated as CASSQGTVLFGDGYTF.

This clonotype was counted many times. V usage is TRBV7-9 and J usage is TRBJ2-3; D not resolved. V dropped 8 bases and J dropped 2 bases, with 11 bases sitting between them. This CDR3 spans 13 amino acids. CDR1 SEHNR and CDR2 FQNEAQ come from the germline V gene (reference sequence). The CDR3 sequence: CASLSAPTDTQYF. The CDR3 nucleotides are TGTGCCAGCCTGAGCGCACCCACAGATACGCAGTATTTT.

The table lists this clonotype with many counts. The gene calls are TRBV7-9 and TRBJ2-1; the match to TRBD2 covers 7 bases. The length of the CDR3 is 14 residues. Germline V lookup: CDR1 SEHNR, CDR2 FQNEAQ (reference sequence). Unmatched junction bases numbered 3, after V lost 2 bases and J lost 5 bases. The CDR3 loop is CASSLTSADNEQFF. CDR3 in DNA: TGTGCCAGCAGCTTAACTAGCGCTGACAATGAGCAGTTCTTC.

This clonotype was recorded at least ten times. This chain connects TRBV12-3 or TRBV12-4 to TRBJ2-3, with D possibly matching TRBD2 (6 bases). V shed 6 bases and J shed 2 bases, with 15 bases lying between them. The CDR3 length is 15 residues. The CDR3 nucleotides read TGTGCCAGCAGCCTCACCGGAGGGATCACAGATACGCAGTATTTT. It encodes CASSLTGGITDTQYF.

The table lists this clonotype with a few counts. The chain combines TRBV28 with TRBJ1-2; 7 bases are a match to TRBD1. The trim removed 2 bases at V and 5 bases at J, leaving 5 bases unmatched. This CDR3 comprises 14 residues. Germline CDR1 and CDR2: MDHEN and SYDVKM. DNA of the CDR3: TGTGCCAGCAGTTTACGAGACAGGGCTTATGGCTACACCTTC. This sequence encodes CASSLRDRAYGYTF.

In this sample, this clonotype turned up many times. The genes are TRBV20-1 and TRBJ2-7, with 13 bases that match TRBD2. V gave up 3 bases and J gave up 2 bases; unmatched junction bases: 7. The CDR3 loop spans 16 amino acids. Germline V gene data show CDR1 as DFQATT and CDR2 as SNEGSKA (reference sequence). The CDR3: CSASSLGTSGAYEQYF. DNA of the CDR3: TGCAGTGCTAGTTCACTTGGGACTAGCGGGGCCTACGAGCAGTACTTC.

Many counts were recorded for this clonotype. The V call is TRBV27, the J call TRBJ2-7; D possibly matches TRBD1 or TRBD2 (5 bases each). The CDR3 extends over 14 amino acids. Looked up from germline, CDR1 is MNHEY and CDR2 is SMNVEV (reference sequence). Between the trimmed V and J ends, which lost 5 bases and 6 bases, there was a span of 17 bases. DNA of the CDR3: TGTGCCAGCAGTGCAACCCGAGGGGTCCGCGAGCAGTACTTC. It is translated as CASSATRGVREQYF.